The 27 T cell receptor beta chains below all came from one sample that was sequenced in a study of blood T cell repertoires in COVID-19. Method: immunoSEQ multiplex PCR; TCRdb's copy keeps in-frame clones and lacks some. The sample yields about 110,000 clones, 65% to 90% seen once. Sequencing was performed on peripheral blood. These receptor sequences come from an elderly woman with active or convalescent COVID-19.

This rearrangement joins TRBV28 to TRBJ1-2; possibly TRBD1 for D (5 bases). Trimming stripped 6 bases from V and 8 bases from J, with 22 bases between. This CDR3 has 15 amino acids. Germline V gene data show CDR1 as MDHEN and CDR2 as SYDVKM. The CDR3 protein is CASRNPSREENGYTF. DNA for the CDR3: TGTGCCAGCAGGAACCCGAGCAGGGAGGAAAACGGCTACACCTTC.

This clone was observed once. Other DNA sequences in this specimen translate into the identical CDR3. This chain links TRBV5-1 with TRBJ2-3, with 10 bases fitting TRBD2. Trimming cost V 0 bases and J 4 bases; bases outside gene matches: 5. CDR3 size: 16 residues. CDR1 SGHRS and CDR2 YFSETQ come from the germline V gene. The CDR3 region is CASSLGLAGGADTQYF. The CDR3 nucleotides are TGCGCCAGCAGCTTGGGCTTAGCGGGAGGAGCAGATACGCAGTATTTT.

This chain connects TRBV6-4 to TRBJ2-3, with D unclear. Trimming removed 1 base from V and 1 base from J, with 6 bases in between. The germline V gene encodes CDR1 MRHNA and CDR2 SNTAGT. This CDR3 region has 14 residues. The DNA of the CDR3 is TGTGCCAGCAGTGACTTTCAGGGCACAGATACGCAGTATTTT. This gives the protein CASSDFQGTDTQYF.

The J gene is TRBJ1-5, the V gene TRBV7-9; unclear D gene. The V gene lost 1 base and the J gene lost 0 bases, with 7 bases spanning the gap. CDR1 and CDR2 (germline): SEHNR, FQNEAQ (reference sequence). The CDR3 has 15 amino acids. The CDR3: CASSLDQYSNQPQHF. In DNA form, the CDR3 reads TGTGCCAGCAGCTTAGATCAGTATAGCAATCAGCCCCAGCATTTT.

The chain is built from TRBV19 and TRBJ2-3; D possibly corresponds to TRBD1 (6 bases). Trimming cost V 6 bases and J 4 bases, with 14 bases left between them. There are 14 residues in the CDR3. Germline CDR1 LNHDA, CDR2 SQIVND (reference sequence). CDR3 sequence reads: CASSRDTWADTQYF. The CDR3 nucleotides are TGTGCCAGTAGCAGGGACACCTGGGCAGATACGCAGTATTTT.

The chain combines TRBV6-5 with TRBJ2-7, with 8 bases that match TRBD2. With 7 bases clipped from V and 0 bases from J, the junction kept 8 bases outside the gene matches. This CDR3 region has 15 residues. Germline V lookup: CDR1 MNHEY, CDR2 SVGAGI. The CDR3 bases are TGTGCCAGCAAAATAAAGCGGGAGAACTCCTACGAGCAGTACTTC. Translated, it gives CASKIKRENSYEQYF.

The gene calls are TRBV27 and TRBJ2-5; maybe TRBD2 (5 bases). The length of the CDR3 is 14 residues. V lost 4 bases, J lost 5 bases, and 14 bases lay in between. Germline V CDR1 and CDR2: MNHEY, SMNVEV (reference sequence). CDR3 protein: CASSSVLAGETQYF. CDR3 coding DNA: TGTGCCAGCAGTTCGGTGCTAGCCGGGGAGACCCAGTACTTC.

To note about this clone: The junction departs from germline at one end; a sequencing error may be responsible. V is TRBV6-5 and J is TRBJ1-2, with D possibly being TRBD1 (5 bases). CDR1 MNHEY and CDR2 SVGAGI come from the germline V gene. The CDR3 sequence is 13 residues long. CDR3 DNA sequence: TGTGCCAGCAGTAATCAAAGGGGACTAGGGTCAGTTTTC. It yields the protein CASSNQRGLGSVF.

V gene TRBV28 combines with J gene TRBJ1-5; D possibly corresponds to TRBD1 (6 bases). V was shortened by 8 bases and J by 4 bases, with 9 bases between the two germline ends. The V gene's germline CDR1 is MDHEN and CDR2 SYDVKM. The CDR3 consists of 12 residues. CDR3 bases: TGTGCCAGCGGGACACCTAATCAGCCCCAGCATTTT. Residues: CASGTPNQPQHF.

The V and J genes are TRBV9 and TRBJ2-3; 8 bases fit TRBD2. This CDR3 contains 16 residues. The V gene's germline CDR1 is SGDLS and CDR2 YYNGEE. With 3 bases clipped from V and 3 bases from J, the junction kept 9 bases outside the gene matches. The CDR3 nucleotides read TGTGCCAGCAGCGGAACCGGGACTAGGGGGACAGATACGCAGTATTTT. Amino acids: CASSGTGTRGTDTQYF.

This clone came up once. The chain has TRBV6-1 and TRBJ1-1, with 7 bases lining up with TRBD1. The V segment lost 3 bases and the J segment 1 base; nucleotides outside the gene matches: 5. CDR3 size: 15 residues. CDR1 and CDR2 (germline): MNHNS, SASEGT. The CDR3 spells CASSDYRGRNTEAFF. The CDR3 DNA is TGTGCCAGCAGTGATTACAGGGGACGGAACACTGAAGCTTTCTTT.

The rearrangement joins TRBV10-2 to TRBJ2-2, with 8 nucleotides matching TRBD2. The V gene's germline CDR1 is WSHSY and CDR2 SAAADI. CDR3 length: 13 residues. Trimming removed 7 bases from V and 4 bases from J; junction bases left unmatched: 2. CDR3 bases: TGCGCCAGCAAGCTAGCGGGCACCGGGGAGCTGTTTTTT. It encodes CASKLAGTGELFF.

This chain connects TRBV3-1 (or the pseudogene TRBV3-2) to TRBJ1-4; D ambiguous. The CDR3 has 17 residues. Germline loops: CDR1 LGHDT, CDR2 YNNKEL (reference sequence). Trimming removed 1 base from V and 0 bases from J, with 12 bases in between. The CDR3 DNA reads as TGTGCCAGCAGCCAAGTCTTGAGGAGAGCAACTAATGAAAAACTGTTTTTT. It yields the protein CASSQVLRRATNEKLFF.

The chain employs TRBV3-1 (or the pseudogene TRBV3-2) and TRBJ2-4; 9 bases are shared with TRBD2. Germline lookup yields CDR1 LGHDT and CDR2 YNNKEL (reference sequence). V lost 0 bases, J lost 0 bases, and 12 bases stayed unmatched. This CDR3 spans 20 amino acids. This CDR3 reads CASSQDHLREGRVAKNIQYF. CDR3 nucleotides: TGTGCCAGCAGCCAAGACCATTTGCGGGAGGGCCGGGTAGCCAAAAACATTCAGTACTTC.

The rearrangement links TRBV5-1 to TRBJ2-5; 9 bases are a match to TRBD2. CDR1 is SGHRS, CDR2 YFSETQ, per germline. Trimming cost V 1 base and J 1 base; bases outside gene matches: 5. The CDR3 extends over 16 amino acids. In DNA form, the CDR3 reads TGCGCCAGCAGCTTGTTCAGCGGGGGGATCCAAGAGACCCAGTACTTC. Protein product: CASSLFSGGIQETQYF.

The gene calls are TRBV10-3 and TRBJ2-2; weak D call: TRBD2 (5 bases). There are 16 residues in the CDR3. Germline values: CDR1 ENHRY, CDR2 SYGVKD. Trimming removed 0 bases from V and 2 bases from J, with 10 bases in between. In DNA, the CDR3 is TGTGCCATCAGTGAGTCCCCCACGGGAAACACCGGGGAGCTGTTTTTT. It specifies CAISESPTGNTGELFF.

This chain connects TRBV19 to TRBJ2-5; 8 bases align to TRBD1. The CDR3 runs 20 residues. V shed 5 bases, J shed 0 bases, and the junction held 20 bases outside the gene matches. CDR1 and CDR2 from the germline V gene are LNHDA and SQIVND (reference sequence). As DNA, the CDR3 is TGTGCCAGTAGTCAAACTCCTGAACAGGGGGTCAACACGTACCAAGAGACCCAGTACTTC. Its translation: CASSQTPEQGVNTYQETQYF.

This clone was counted once. This chain uses TRBV2 with TRBJ2-3; 8 bases fit TRBD2. The CDR3 runs 15 residues. J lost 10 bases, V lost 7 bases, and 16 bases had no gene match. Germline CDR1 reads SNHLY; CDR2 reads FYNNEI. CDR3 bases: TGTGCCAGCAAAGGTGGTGCGGGAGGAGCCATTGCGCAGTATTTT. The encoded protein is CASKGGAGGAIAQYF.

This chain connects TRBV6-5 to TRBJ1-3; a weak D match, TRBD1 (5 bases). V was pared by 0 bases and J by 7 bases, with 16 bases between. Germline V lookup: CDR1 MNHEY, CDR2 SVGAGI. CDR3 length: 16 amino acids. The CDR3 sequence: CASSYSRWGRSNTIYF. The CDR3 DNA reads TGTGCCAGCAGTTACTCTAGGTGGGGCCGCTCCAACACCATATATTTT.

The chain links TRBV7-3 to TRBJ2-3; 9 bases fit TRBD2. With V trimmed by 3 bases and J by 4 bases, 5 bases remained unmatched. From germline, CDR1 is SGHTA and CDR2 FQGTGA. The CDR3 has 15 amino acids. The CDR3 region is CASSFGIAGADTQYF. The CDR3 coding sequence is TGTGCCAGCAGCTTCGGGATAGCGGGAGCAGATACGCAGTATTTT.

This clone was seen once. This rearrangement joins TRBV30 to TRBJ2-1; 15 positions agree with TRBD2. The junction had 5 bases not matched to a gene; V was cut back by 0 bases and J by 8 bases. Germline CDR1 and CDR2: GTSNPN and SVGIG (reference sequence). This CDR3 contains 16 residues. The CDR3 loop reads CAWSVGLAGGPDEQFF. The DNA of the CDR3 is TGTGCCTGGAGTGTCGGACTAGCGGGAGGGCCGGATGAGCAGTTCTTC. Variable domain in full (rest from reference TRBV30 and TRBJ2-1): SQTIHQWPATLVQPVGSPLSLECTVEGTSNPNLYWYRQAAGRGLQLLFYSVGIGQISSEVPQNLSASRPQDRQFILSSKKLLLSDSGFYLCAWSVGLAGGPDEQFFGPGTRLTVL.

V and J are TRBV2 and TRBJ1-4; D ambiguous. The CDR3 consists of 13 residues. The ends were cut back, 6 bases at V and 4 bases at J, with 9 bases in the middle. The germline gives CDR1 SNHLY, CDR2 FYNNEI. The CDR3 loop reads CASRPGRNEKLFF. CDR3 DNA: TGTGCCAGCAGGCCAGGCCGTAATGAAAAACTGTTTTTT. Filled out from reference TRBV2 and TRBJ1-4, the complete variable domain reads EPEVTQTPSHQVTQMGQEVILRCVPISNHLYFYWYRQILGQKVEFLVSFYNNEISEKSEIFDDQFSVERPDGSNFTLKIRSTKLEDSAMYFCASRPGRNEKLFFGSGTQLSVL.

The V call is TRBV12-5, the J call TRBJ2-3; 7 nucleotides align to TRBD1. Germline CDR1 LGHNT, CDR2 FRNRAP. The CDR3 sequence is 14 residues long. V trimming: 5 bases; J trimming: 4 bases; junction bases outside the gene matches: 6. The CDR3: CASGPGDRADTQYF. The DNA for the CDR3 is TGTGCTAGTGGTCCCGGAGACAGGGCAGATACGCAGTATTTT.

V is TRBV6-4 and J is TRBJ1-1; D might be TRBD1 (5 bases). Germline CDR1 and CDR2: MRHNA and SNTAGT. V was cut by 2 bases and J by 0 bases, with 7 bases left in between. The CDR3 extends over 14 amino acids. The CDR3 DNA sequence: TGTGCCAGCAGTGACGGAGGGGTGAACACTGAAGCTTTCTTT. Translated, it gives CASSDGGVNTEAFF.

V usage is TRBV6-5 and J usage is TRBJ2-5, with 7 bases that match TRBD1. The germline V gene encodes CDR1 MNHEY and CDR2 SVGAGI. This CDR3 spans 16 amino acids. With V trimmed by 2 bases and J by 2 bases, 8 bases remained unmatched. CDR3 protein: CASSYVGGTGQETQYF. The CDR3 region has the DNA TGTGCCAGCAGTTACGTAGGGGGCACAGGACAAGAGACCCAGTACTTC.

The chain joins TRBV9 to TRBJ2-3; 11 bases map to TRBD2. V dropped 4 bases and J dropped 2; count of bases not matched to a gene: 6. Germline V gives CDR1 SGDLS, CDR2 YYNGEE. CDR3 length: 16 amino acids. CDR3 amino acids: CASSPLAGGPTDTQYF. CDR3 bases: TGTGCCAGCAGCCCCCTAGCGGGAGGCCCCACAGATACGCAGTATTTT.

The chain joins TRBV29-1 to TRBJ1-2, with D perhaps TRBD1 (5 bases). The length of the CDR3 is 13 residues. Germline values: CDR1 SQVTM, CDR2 ANQGSEA. CDR3 bases: TGCAGTACCTCAGGGAGGGATAGCCATGGCTACACCTTC. Translating gives CSTSGRDSHGYTF.